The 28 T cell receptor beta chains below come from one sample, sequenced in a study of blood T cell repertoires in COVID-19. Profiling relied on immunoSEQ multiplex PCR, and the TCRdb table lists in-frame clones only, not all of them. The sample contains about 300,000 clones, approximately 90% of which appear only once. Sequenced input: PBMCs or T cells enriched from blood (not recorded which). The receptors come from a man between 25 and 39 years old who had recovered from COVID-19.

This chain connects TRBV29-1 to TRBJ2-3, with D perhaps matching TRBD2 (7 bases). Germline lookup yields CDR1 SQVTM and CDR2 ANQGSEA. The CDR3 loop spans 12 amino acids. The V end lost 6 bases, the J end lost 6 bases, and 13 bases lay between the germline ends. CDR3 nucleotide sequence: TGCAGCGTGGGACGGGGGGCCGATACGCAGTATTTT. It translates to CSVGRGADTQYF.

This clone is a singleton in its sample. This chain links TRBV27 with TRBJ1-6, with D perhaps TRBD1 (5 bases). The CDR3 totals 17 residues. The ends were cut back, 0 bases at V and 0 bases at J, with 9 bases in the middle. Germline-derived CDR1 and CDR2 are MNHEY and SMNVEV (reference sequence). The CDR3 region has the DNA TGTGCCAGCAGTTTATCTGGGGGGAGCTCCTATAATTCACCCCTCCACTTT. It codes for CASSLSGGSSYNSPLHF.

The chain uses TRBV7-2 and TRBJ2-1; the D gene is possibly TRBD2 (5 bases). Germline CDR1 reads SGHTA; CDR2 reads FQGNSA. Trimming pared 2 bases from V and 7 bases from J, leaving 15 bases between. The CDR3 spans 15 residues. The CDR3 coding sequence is TGTGCCAGCAGCTTAAGGGTGGCAACGGGGAATGAGCAGTTCTTC. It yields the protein CASSLRVATGNEQFF.

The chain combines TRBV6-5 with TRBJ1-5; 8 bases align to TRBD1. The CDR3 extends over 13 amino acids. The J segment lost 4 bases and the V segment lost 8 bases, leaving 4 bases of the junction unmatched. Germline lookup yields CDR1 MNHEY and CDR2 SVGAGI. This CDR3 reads CASGQGPNQPQHF. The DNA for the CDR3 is TGTGCCAGCGGACAGGGCCCTAATCAGCCCCAGCATTTT.

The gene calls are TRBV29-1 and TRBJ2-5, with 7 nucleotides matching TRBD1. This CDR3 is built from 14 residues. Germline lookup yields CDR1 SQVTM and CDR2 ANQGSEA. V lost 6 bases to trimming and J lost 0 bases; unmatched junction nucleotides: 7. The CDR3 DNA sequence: TGCAGCGTCGGGGACAGTGGGTACCAAGAGACCCAGTACTTC. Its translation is CSVGDSGYQETQYF.

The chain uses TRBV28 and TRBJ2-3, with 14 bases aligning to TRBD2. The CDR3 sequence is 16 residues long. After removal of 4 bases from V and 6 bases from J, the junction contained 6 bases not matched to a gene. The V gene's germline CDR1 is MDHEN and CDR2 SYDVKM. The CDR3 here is CASSSRLAGGPDTQYF. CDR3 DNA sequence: TGTGCCAGCAGTTCCCGACTAGCGGGGGGGCCTGATACGCAGTATTTT.

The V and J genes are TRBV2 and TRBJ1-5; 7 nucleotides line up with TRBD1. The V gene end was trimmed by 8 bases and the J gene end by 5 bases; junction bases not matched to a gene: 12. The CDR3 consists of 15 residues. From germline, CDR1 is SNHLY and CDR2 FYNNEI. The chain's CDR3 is CASAGEEGAYQPQHF. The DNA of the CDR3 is TGTGCCAGCGCTGGGGAGGAGGGGGCTTATCAGCCCCAGCATTTT.

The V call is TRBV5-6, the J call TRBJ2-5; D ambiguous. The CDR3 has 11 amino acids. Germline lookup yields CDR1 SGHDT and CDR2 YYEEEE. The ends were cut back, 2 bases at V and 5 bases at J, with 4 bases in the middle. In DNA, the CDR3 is TGTGCCAGCAGCTTCGCGGAGACCCAGTACTTC. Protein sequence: CASSFAETQYF.

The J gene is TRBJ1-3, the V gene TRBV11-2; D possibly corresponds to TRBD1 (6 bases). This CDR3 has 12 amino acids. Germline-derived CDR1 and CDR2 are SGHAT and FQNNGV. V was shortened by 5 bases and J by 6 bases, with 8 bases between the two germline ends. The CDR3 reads CASSQGLNTIYF. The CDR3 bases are TGTGCCAGCAGCCAGGGGTTAAACACCATATATTTT. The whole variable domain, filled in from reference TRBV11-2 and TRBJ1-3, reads EAGVAQSPRYKIIEKRQSVAFWCNPISGHATLYWYQQILGQGPKLLIQFQNNGVVDDSQLPKDRFSAERLKGVDSTLKIQPAKLEDSAVYLCASSQGLNTIYFGEGSWLTVV.

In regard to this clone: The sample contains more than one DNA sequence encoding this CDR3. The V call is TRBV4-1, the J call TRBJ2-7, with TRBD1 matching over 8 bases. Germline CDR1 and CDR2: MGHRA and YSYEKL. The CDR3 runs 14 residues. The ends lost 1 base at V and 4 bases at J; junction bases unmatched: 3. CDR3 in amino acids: CASSQGRTGYEQYF. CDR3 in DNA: TGCGCCAGCAGCCAAGGAAGGACAGGGTACGAGCAGTACTTC.

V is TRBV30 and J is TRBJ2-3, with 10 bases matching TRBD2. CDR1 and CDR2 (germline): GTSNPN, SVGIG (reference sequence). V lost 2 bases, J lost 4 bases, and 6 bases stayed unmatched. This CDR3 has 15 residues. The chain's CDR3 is CAWSIGLAESDTQYF. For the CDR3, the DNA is TGTGCCTGGAGTATCGGACTAGCGGAATCAGATACGCAGTATTTT.

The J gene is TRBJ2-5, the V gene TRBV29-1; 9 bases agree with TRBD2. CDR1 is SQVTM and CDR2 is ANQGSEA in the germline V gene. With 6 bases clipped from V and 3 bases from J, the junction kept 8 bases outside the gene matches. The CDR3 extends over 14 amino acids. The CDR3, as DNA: TGCAGCGTCCGCCGACGACTAGCGGAAGAGACCCAGTACTTC. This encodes CSVRRRLAEETQYF.

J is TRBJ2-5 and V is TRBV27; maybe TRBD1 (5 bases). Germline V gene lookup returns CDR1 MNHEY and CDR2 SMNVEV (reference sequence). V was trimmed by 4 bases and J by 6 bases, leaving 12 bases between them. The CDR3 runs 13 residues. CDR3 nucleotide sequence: TGTGCCAGCAGTTCGGGTGGGGCGAAGACCCAGTACTTC. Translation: CASSSGGAKTQYF.

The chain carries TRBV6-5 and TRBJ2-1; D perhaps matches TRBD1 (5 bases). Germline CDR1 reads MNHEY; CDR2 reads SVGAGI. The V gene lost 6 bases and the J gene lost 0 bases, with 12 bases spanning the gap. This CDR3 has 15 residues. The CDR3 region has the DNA TGTGCCAGCAGACCTACAGGACGCTCCTACAATGAGCAGTTCTTC. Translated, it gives CASRPTGRSYNEQFF.

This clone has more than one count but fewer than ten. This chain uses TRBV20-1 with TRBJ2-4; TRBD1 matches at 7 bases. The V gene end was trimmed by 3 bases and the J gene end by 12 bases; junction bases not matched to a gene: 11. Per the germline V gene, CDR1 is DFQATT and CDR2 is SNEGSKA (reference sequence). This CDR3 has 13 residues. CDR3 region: CSASGPGQVYQYF. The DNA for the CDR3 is TGCAGTGCTAGTGGCCCCGGACAGGTCTATCAGTACTTC.

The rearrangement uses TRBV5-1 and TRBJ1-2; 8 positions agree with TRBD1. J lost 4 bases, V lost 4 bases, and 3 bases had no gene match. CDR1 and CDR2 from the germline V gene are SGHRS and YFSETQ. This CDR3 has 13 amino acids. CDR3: CASSAGQAYGYTF. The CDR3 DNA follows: TGCGCCAGCAGCGCGGGACAGGCCTATGGCTACACCTTC.

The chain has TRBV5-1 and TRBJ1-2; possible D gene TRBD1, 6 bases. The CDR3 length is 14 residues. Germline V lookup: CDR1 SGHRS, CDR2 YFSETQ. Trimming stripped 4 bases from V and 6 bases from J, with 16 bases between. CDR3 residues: CASSGGGGGDGYTF. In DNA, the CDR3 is TGCGCCAGCAGCGGCGGCGGGGGCGGGGATGGCTACACCTTC.

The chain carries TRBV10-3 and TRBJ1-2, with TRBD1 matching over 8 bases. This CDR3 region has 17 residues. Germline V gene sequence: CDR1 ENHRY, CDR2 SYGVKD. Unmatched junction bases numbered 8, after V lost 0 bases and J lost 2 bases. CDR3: CAISESLQGGANYGYTF. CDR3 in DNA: TGTGCCATCAGTGAGTCTTTACAGGGGGGGGCCAACTATGGCTACACCTTC.

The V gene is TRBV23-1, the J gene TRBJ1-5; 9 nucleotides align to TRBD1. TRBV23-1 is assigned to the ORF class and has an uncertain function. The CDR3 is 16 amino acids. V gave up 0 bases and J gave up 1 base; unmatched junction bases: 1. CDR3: CASSQSQGASNQPQHF. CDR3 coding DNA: TGCGCCAGCAGTCAATCACAGGGGGCCAGCAATCAGCCCCAGCATTTT.

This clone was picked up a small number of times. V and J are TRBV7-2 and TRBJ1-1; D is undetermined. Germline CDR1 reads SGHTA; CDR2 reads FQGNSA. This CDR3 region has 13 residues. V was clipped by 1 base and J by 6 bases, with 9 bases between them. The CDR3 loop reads CASSLVQAAEAFF. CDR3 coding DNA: TGTGCCAGCAGCTTAGTCCAGGCCGCTGAAGCTTTCTTT.

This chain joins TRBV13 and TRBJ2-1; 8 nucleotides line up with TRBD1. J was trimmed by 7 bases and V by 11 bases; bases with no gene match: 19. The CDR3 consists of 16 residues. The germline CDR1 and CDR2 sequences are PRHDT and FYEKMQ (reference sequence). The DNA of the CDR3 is TGTGCCTGCAACAACCTAGGGACAGGTGGTTTTAATGAGCAGTTCTTC. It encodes CACNNLGTGGFNEQFF.

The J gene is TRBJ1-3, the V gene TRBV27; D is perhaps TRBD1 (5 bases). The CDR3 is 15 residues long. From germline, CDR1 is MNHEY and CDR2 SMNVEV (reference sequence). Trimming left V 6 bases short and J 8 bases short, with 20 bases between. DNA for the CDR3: TGTGCCAGCAGACTTAAGGGGCTAGGGGAGGACACCATATATTTT. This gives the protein CASRLKGLGEDTIYF.

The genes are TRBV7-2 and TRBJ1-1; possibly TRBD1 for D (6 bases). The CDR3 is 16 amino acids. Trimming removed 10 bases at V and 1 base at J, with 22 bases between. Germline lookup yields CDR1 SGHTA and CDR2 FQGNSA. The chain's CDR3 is CATLPGGGSANTEAFF. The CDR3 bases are TGTGCCACCCTCCCGGGAGGGGGGTCAGCGAACACTGAAGCTTTCTTT.

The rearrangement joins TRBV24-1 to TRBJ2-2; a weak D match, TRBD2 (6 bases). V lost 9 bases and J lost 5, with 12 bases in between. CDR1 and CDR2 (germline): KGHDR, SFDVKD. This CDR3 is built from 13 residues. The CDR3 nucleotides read TGTGCCACCGGGGGGACGCTTACCGGGGAGCTGTTTTTT. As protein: CATGGTLTGELFF.

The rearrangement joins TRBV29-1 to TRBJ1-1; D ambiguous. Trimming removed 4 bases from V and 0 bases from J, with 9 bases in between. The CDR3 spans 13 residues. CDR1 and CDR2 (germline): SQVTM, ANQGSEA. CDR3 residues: CSVVWEMNTEAFF. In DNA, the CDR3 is TGCAGCGTTGTTTGGGAGATGAACACTGAAGCTTTCTTT.

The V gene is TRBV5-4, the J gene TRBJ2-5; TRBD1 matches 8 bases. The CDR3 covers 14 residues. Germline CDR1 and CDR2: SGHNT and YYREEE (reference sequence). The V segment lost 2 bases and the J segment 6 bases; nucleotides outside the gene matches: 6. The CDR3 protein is CASSFWDRRKTQYF. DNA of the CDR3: TGTGCCAGCAGCTTCTGGGACAGGCGGAAGACCCAGTACTTC.

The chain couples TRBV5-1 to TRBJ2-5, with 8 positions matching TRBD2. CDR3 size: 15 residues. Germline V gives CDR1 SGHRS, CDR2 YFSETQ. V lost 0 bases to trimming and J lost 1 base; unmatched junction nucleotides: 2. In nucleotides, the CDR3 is TGCGCCAGCAGCTTGGGAGCGGGGGCCCAAGAGACCCAGTACTTC. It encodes CASSLGAGAQETQYF.

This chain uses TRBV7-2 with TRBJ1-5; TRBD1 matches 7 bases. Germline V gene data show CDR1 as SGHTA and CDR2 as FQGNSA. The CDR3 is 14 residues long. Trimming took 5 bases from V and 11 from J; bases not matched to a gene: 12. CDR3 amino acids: CASSPGTAPRSQHF. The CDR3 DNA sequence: TGTGCCAGCAGCCCCGGGACAGCCCCAAGGTCCCAGCATTTT.